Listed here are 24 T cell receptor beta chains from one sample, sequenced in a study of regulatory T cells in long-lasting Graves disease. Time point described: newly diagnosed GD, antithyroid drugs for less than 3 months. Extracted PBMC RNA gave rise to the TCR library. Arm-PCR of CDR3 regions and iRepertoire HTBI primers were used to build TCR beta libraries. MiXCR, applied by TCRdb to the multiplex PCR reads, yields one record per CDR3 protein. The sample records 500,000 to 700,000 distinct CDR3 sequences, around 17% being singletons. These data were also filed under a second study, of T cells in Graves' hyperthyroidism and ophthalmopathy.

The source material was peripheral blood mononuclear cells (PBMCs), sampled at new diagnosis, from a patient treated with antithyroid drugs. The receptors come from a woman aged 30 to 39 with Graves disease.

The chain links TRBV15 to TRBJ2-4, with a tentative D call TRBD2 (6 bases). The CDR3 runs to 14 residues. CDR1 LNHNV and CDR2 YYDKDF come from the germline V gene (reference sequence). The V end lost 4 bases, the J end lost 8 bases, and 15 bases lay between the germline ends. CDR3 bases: TGTGCCACCAGCACCGCTAGGCCGGGGGACATTCAGTACTTC. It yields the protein CATSTARPGDIQYF.

CDR3 bases: TGTGCCTGGAGGGACGTCAATGAGCAGTTCTTC. Translated: CAWRDVNEQFF. The V gene is TRBV30, the J gene TRBJ2-1, with unresolved D. The V end lost 3 bases, the J end lost 6 bases, and 6 bases lay between the germline ends. Germline assignment: CDR1 GTSNPN and CDR2 SVGIG (reference sequence). The CDR3 extends over 11 amino acids.

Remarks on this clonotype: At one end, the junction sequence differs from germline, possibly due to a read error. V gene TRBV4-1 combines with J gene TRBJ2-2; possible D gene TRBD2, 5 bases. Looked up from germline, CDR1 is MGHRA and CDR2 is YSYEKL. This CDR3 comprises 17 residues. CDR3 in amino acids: CASSQDVATKATYKLFF. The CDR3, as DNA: TGTGCCAGCAGCCAAGATGTCGCGACTAAGGCCACCTACAAGCTGTTTTTT.

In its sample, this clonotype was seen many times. The CDR3, as DNA: TGTGCCAGCAGCCAAGATAAAGGACTAGCGGGAAAGACGCAGTATTTT. Its translation is CASSQDKGLAGKTQYF. The chain links TRBV3-1 to TRBJ2-3, with 12 bases matching TRBD2. From germline, CDR1 is LGHDT and CDR2 YNNKEL (reference sequence). This CDR3 is built from 16 residues. V was pared by 0 bases and J by 9 bases, with 7 bases of the junction left unmatched.

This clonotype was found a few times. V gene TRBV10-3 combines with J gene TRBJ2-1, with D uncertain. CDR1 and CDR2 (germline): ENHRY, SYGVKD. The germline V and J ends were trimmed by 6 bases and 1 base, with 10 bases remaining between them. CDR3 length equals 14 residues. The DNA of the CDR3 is TGTGCCATCAGGGGGTTTGGTTCCTACAATGAGCAGTTCTTC. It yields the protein CAIRGFGSYNEQFF.

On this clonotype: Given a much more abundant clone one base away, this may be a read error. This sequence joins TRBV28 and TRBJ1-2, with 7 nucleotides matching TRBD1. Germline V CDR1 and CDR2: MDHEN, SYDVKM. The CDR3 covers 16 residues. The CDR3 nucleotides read TGTGCCGGCAGTTTTACCAGGGGGAGAGGTAACTATGGCTACACCTTC. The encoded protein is CAGSFTRGRGNYGYTF.

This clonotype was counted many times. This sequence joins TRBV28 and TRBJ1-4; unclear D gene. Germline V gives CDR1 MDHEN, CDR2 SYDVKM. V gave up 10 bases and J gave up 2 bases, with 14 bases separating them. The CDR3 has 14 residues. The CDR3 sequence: CATIHGGTNEKLFF. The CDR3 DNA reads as TGTGCCACCATACACGGCGGCACTAATGAAAAACTGTTTTTT.

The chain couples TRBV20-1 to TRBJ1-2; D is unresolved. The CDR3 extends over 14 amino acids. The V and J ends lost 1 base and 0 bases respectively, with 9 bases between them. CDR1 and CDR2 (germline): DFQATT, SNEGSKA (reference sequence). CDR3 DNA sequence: TGCAGTGCTAGAGGTCTGGACCCTAACTATGGCTACACCTTC. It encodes CSARGLDPNYGYTF.

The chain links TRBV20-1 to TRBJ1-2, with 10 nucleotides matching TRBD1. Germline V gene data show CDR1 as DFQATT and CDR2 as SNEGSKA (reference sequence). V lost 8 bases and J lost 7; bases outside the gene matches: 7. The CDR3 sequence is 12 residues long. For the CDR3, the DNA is TGCAGTATACGACAGGGGGCGAGTGGCTACACCTTC. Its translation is CSIRQGASGYTF.

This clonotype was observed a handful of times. For the CDR3, the DNA is TGTGCCAGCAGCCAAGATTACGGTACAGGGCCCCATGGCTACACCTTC. This sequence encodes CASSQDYGTGPHGYTF. The gene calls are TRBV3-1 and TRBJ1-2, with D possibly TRBD1 on 6 matching bases. V shed 0 bases and J shed 6 bases, with 17 bases lying between them. Per germline, CDR1 LGHDT and CDR2 YNNKEL (reference sequence). The CDR3 runs 16 residues. Supplemented by reference TRBV3-1 and TRBJ1-2, the full variable domain reads DTAVSQTPKYLVTQMGNDKSIKCEQNLGHDTMYWYKQDSKKFLKIMFSYNNKELIINETVPNRFSPKSPDKAHLNLHINSLELGDSAVYFCASSQDYGTGPHGYTFGSGTRLTVV.

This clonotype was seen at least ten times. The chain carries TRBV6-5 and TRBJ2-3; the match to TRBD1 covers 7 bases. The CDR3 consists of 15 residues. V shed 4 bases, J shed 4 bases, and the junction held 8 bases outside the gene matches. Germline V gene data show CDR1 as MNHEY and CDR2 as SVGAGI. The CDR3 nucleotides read TGTGCCAGCAGTTGGGGCAGGGGGTCTCCAGATACGCAGTATTTT. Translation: CASSWGRGSPDTQYF.

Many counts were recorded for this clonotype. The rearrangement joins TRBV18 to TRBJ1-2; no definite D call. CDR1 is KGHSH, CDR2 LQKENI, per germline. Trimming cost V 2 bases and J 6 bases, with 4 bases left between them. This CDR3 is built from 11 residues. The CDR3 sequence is CASSPVDGYTF. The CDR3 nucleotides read TGTGCCAGCTCACCAGTGGATGGCTACACCTTC.

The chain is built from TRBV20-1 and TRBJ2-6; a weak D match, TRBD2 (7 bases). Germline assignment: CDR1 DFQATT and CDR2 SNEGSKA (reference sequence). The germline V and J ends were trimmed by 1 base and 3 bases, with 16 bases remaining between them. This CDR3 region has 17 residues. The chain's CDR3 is CSARVGAGVGGANVLTF. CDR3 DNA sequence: TGCAGTGCTAGAGTGGGGGCGGGAGTCGGTGGGGCCAACGTCCTGACTTTC.

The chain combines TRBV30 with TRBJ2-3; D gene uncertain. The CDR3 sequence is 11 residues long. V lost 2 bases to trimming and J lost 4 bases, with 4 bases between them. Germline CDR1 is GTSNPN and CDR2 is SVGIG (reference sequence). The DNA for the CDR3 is TGTGCCTGGAGTTTCCCAGATACGCAGTATTTT. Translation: CAWSFPDTQYF.

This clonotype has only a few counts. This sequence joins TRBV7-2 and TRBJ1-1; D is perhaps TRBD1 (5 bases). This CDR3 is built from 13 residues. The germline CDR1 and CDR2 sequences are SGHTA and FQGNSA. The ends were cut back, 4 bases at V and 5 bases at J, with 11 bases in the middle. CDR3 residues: CASSYSGVTEAFF. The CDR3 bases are TGTGCCAGCAGCTATTCGGGGGTTACTGAAGCTTTCTTT.

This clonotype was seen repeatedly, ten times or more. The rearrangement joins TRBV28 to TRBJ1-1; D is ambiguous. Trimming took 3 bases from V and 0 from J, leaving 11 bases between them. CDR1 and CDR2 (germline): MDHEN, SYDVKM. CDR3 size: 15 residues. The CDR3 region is CASSFYLSLNTEAFF. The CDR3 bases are TGTGCCAGCAGTTTTTACCTCAGTCTGAACACTGAAGCTTTCTTT.

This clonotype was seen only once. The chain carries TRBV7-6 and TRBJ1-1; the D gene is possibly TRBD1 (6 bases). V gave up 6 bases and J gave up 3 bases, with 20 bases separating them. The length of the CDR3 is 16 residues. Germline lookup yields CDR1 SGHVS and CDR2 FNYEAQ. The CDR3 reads CASRTGGDGTDTEAFF. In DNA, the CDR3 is TGTGCCAGCAGAACGGGGGGCGACGGAACGGACACTGAAGCTTTCTTT.

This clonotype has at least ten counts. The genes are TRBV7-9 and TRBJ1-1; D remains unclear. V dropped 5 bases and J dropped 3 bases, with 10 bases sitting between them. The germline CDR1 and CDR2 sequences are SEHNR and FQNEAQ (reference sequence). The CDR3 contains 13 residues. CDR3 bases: TGTGCCAGCAGCCCACCGTCGGACACTGAAGCTTTCTTT. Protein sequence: CASSPPSDTEAFF.

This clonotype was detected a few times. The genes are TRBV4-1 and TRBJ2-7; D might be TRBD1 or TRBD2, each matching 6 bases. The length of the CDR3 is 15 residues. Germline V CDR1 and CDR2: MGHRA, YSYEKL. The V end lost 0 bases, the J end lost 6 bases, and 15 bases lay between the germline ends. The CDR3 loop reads CASSQDEQGRREQYF. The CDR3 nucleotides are TGCGCCAGCAGCCAAGATGAGCAGGGGAGGCGCGAGCAGTACTTC.

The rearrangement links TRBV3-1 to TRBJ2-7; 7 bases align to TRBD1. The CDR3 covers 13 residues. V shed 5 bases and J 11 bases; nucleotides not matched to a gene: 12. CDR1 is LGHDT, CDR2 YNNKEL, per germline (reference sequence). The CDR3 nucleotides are TGTGCCAGCAGCGATAAGACAGGGCGGAAGGAGTACTTC. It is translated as CASSDKTGRKEYF.

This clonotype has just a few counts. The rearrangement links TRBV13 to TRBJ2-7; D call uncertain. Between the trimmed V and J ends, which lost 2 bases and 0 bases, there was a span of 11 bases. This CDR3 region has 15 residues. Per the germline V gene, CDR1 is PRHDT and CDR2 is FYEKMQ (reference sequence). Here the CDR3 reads CASSLKTRSSYEQYF. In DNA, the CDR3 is TGTGCCAGCAGCTTAAAGACTCGCAGCTCCTACGAGCAGTACTTC.

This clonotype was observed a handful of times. In DNA, the CDR3 is TGTGCCAGCACGGGACTAGTCTACGAGCAGTACTTC. Translated, it gives CASTGLVYEQYF. The rearrangement joins TRBV2 to TRBJ2-7, with TRBD2 matching 8 bases. The junction had 2 bases not matched to a gene; V was cut back by 7 bases and J by 3 bases. Per the germline V gene, CDR1 is SNHLY and CDR2 is FYNNEI. The CDR3 runs to 12 residues.

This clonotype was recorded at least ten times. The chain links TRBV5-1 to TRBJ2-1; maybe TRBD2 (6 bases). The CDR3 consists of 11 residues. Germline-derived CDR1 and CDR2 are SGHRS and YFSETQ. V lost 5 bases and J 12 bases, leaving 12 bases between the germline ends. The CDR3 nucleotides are TGCGCCAGCAGAGACCGGGAGCTGCAGTTCTTC. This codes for CASRDRELQFF.

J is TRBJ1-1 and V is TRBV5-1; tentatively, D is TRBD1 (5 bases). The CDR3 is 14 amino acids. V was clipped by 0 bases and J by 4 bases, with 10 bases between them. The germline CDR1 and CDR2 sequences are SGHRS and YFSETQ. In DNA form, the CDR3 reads TGCGCCAGCAGCTTGGACAGGAGTATCACTGAAGCTTTCTTT. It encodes CASSLDRSITEAFF. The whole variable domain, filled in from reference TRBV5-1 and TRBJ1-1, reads KAGVTQTPRYLIKTRGQQVTLSCSPISGHRSVSWYQQTPGQGLQFLFEYFSETQRNKGNFPGRFSGRQFSNSRSEMNVSTLELGDSALYLCASSLDRSITEAFFGQGTRLTVV.